These 10 T cell receptor beta chains were all obtained from the same sample, sequenced in a study of blood T cell repertoires in COVID-19. The repertoire was sequenced with immunoSEQ multiplex PCR; TCRdb's copy has only in-frame clones and lacks some. The table shows 100,000 to 150,000 clones, with about 86% occurring only once. The sample taken for sequencing was peripheral blood. The receptors were gathered from a woman aged 45-65 years with acute or convalescent COVID-19.

This clone was detected a few times. The chain has TRBV6-6 and TRBJ2-1, with D hard to call. The CDR3 covers 14 residues. Germline V gene lookup returns CDR1 MNHNY and CDR2 SVGAGI (reference sequence). With 8 bases removed from V and 4 bases from J, the gap between germline ends came to 15 bases. The CDR3 region is CASSIDETYNEQFF. The CDR3, as DNA: TGTGCCAGCTCTATAGACGAGACATACAATGAGCAGTTCTTC.

The chain joins TRBV19 to TRBJ1-2; no clear D gene. CDR3 size: 14 residues. Trimming pared 3 bases from V and 4 bases from J, leaving 12 bases between. Germline CDR1 is LNHDA and CDR2 is SQIVND (reference sequence). CDR3 nucleotides: TGTGCCAGTAGTATTAACAGTGAAGTCTATGGCTACACCTTC. Protein product: CASSINSEVYGYTF.

The chain joins TRBV5-6 to TRBJ1-6; 8 nucleotides align to TRBD1. V lost 4 bases, J lost 11 bases, and 14 bases stayed unmatched. There are 16 residues in the CDR3. Germline V gives CDR1 SGHDT, CDR2 YYEEEE. The CDR3 DNA reads as TGTGCCAGCAGCCCTCCCGGGGGGACAGGCCTTGCACCCCTCCACTTT. Encoded protein: CASSPPGGTGLAPLHF.

J is TRBJ1-3 and V is TRBV23-1; TRBD1 might be the D (6 bases). TRBV23-1 has ORF status, its function being uncertain. Between the trimmed V and J ends, which lost 6 bases and 7 bases, there was a span of 10 bases. The CDR3 contains 12 residues. CDR3 coding DNA: TGCGCCAGCAGGCTAAGGGGGAACACCATATATTTT. As protein: CASRLRGNTIYF.

The chain recombines TRBV10-3 with TRBJ2-2; D is unresolved. The ends were cut back, 7 bases at V and 0 bases at J, with 12 bases in the middle. This CDR3 is 15 amino acids long. CDR1 is ENHRY, CDR2 SYGVKD, per germline. The CDR3 nucleotides read TGTGCCATCACCCCAGAAACCTCGAACACCGGGGAGCTGTTTTTT. This translates into CAITPETSNTGELFF.

The rearrangement joins TRBV2 to TRBJ2-5; TRBD1 aligns across 9 bases. CDR1 is SNHLY, CDR2 FYNNEI, per germline. The CDR3 has 13 residues. After removal of 6 bases from V and 5 bases from J, the junction contained 4 bases not matched to a gene. In nucleotides, the CDR3 is TGTGCCAGCAGGGCGGACAGGGGTGAGACCCAGTACTTC. Translating gives CASRADRGETQYF.

This clone was observed once. The chain is built from TRBV28 and TRBJ2-3, with 7 bases identical to TRBD1. V shed 5 bases, J shed 4 bases, and the junction held 15 bases outside the gene matches. The germline CDR1 and CDR2 sequences are MDHEN and SYDVKM. CDR3 length equals 17 residues. The CDR3 DNA sequence: TGTGCCAGCAGTCAAACAACAGGGGCGCTGGGCGCAGATACGCAGTATTTT. Its protein product is CASSQTTGALGADTQYF. The whole variable domain, filled in from reference TRBV28 and TRBJ2-3, reads DVKVTQSSRYLVKRTGEKVFLECVQDMDHENMFWYRQDPGLGLRLIYFSYDVKMKEKGDIPEGYSVSREKKERFSLILESASTNQTSMYLCASSQTTGALGADTQYFGPGTRLTVL.

The chain links TRBV15 to TRBJ2-1, with D tentatively TRBD1 (6 bases). Germline V lookup: CDR1 LNHNV, CDR2 YYDKDF (reference sequence). The CDR3 contains 14 residues. Trimming removed 4 bases at V and 0 bases at J, with 7 bases between. CDR3 DNA sequence: TGTGCCACCAGCACACAGGGCTCCTACAATGAGCAGTTCTTC. Translation gives CATSTQGSYNEQFF.

The rearrangement uses TRBV21-1 and TRBJ1-2; TRBD1 was called by the table and not checked on the DNA. TRBV21-1 is marked as a pseudogene. The CDR3 runs 22 residues. CDR3 in amino acids: CASTTFGDRETPVEKVNYGYTF. The CDR3 nucleotides read TGTGCCAGCACTACCTTCGGGGACAGGGAAACGCCTGTCGAGAAAGTCAACTATGGCTACACCTTC.

CDR3 protein: CASSSPGQNYGYTF. For the CDR3, the DNA is TGCGCCAGCAGCTCGCCGGGACAGAACTATGGCTACACCTTC. V gene TRBV5-1 combines with J gene TRBJ1-2, with TRBD1 matching 7 bases. The CDR3 loop spans 14 amino acids. Losses at the gene ends were 3 bases for V and 2 bases for J; bases not matched to a gene: 4. Per the germline V gene, CDR1 is SGHRS and CDR2 is YFSETQ.